Listed below are T cell receptor beta chains from one sample, sequenced in a study of T cells in Graves' hyperthyroidism and ophthalmopathy. TCRdb re-derived calls from the multiplex PCR reads in MiXCR, one entry per CDR3 protein. The sample consists of around 600,000 distinct CDR3 sequences, roughly a sixth of them appearing once. Sequencing was performed on blood. These receptors originate from a middle-aged woman with Graves' ophthalmopathy. Each CDR3 is given with its conserved first and last residue. The D gene is left open where the match is weak. Where a row states a size, it is once, few, many or the class of an expanded clone; other rows omit it.

J | D | V | size | DNA | CDR3
TRBJ2-1 | TRBD2 | TRBV19 | few | TGTGCCAGTAGTATTATAGGTCTAGCGGGGGGGCGCCCCAATGAGCAGTTCTTC | CASSIIGLAGGRPNEQFF
TRBJ2-3 | TRBD2 | TRBV5-1 | - | TGCGCCAGCAGCTTGGAAAATAGCGGGAGTGGGACAGATACGCAGTATTTT | CASSLENSGSGTDTQYF
TRBJ2-5 | TRBD1 | TRBV6-5 | many | TGTGCCAGCAGTTACTCGAGGTCAGGGGGCGCAGCGACCCAGTACTTC | CASSYSRSGGAATQYF
TRBJ2-1 | - | TRBV2 | many | TGTGCCAGCAGTGATCTAGAGAGCTCCTACAATGAGCAGTTCTTC | CASSDLESSYNEQFF
TRBJ2-2 | - | TRBV7-3 | few | TGTGCCAGCAGCCGAGGGGCCGCGAACACCGGGGAGCTGTTTTTT | CASSRGAANTGELFF
TRBJ2-3 | - | TRBV7-3 | many | TGTGCCAGCAGCTCGACAGGCGGTGGCACAGATACGCAGTATTTT | CASSSTGGGTDTQYF
TRBJ1-4 | - | TRBV5-1 | - | TGCGCCAGCAGCTTCCTCAGCGCAACTAATGAAAAACTGTTTTTT | CASSFLSATNEKLFF
TRBJ2-7 | - | TRBV27 | few | TGTGCCAGCAGTTCTGCGGACAGGGAGGGCGAGCAGTACTTC | CASSSADREGEQYF
TRBJ2-3 | - | TRBV29-1 | - | TGCAGCGTTGTTGTGGGGACCGGGGCCGGAGAAAGGGATACGCAGTATTTT | CSVVVGTGAGERDTQYF
TRBJ1-2 | TRBD1 | TRBV2 | - | TGTGCCAGCAGCCCCGGGACAGGAACTTGGGGCTACACCTTC | CASSPGTGTWGYTF
TRBJ2-5 | - | TRBV29-1 | many | TGCAGCGTTGAGCGGGACGCCACTTGGAGTGCCCAGTACTTC | CSVERDATWSAQYF